One sample yielded the 25 T cell receptor beta chains listed below, sequenced in a study of cytomegalovirus exposure and HLA in healthy donors. The PCR ran on 60 Vbeta and 13 Jbeta primers. Assay used: immunoSEQ multiplex PCR; TCRdb lists only in-frame clones, some missing. Of around 97,000 clones in the sample, 73% were seen once. Source material: PBMCs. The receptors come from a man aged 40-49 years in good health and CMV-seronegative.

A few counts support this clone. The rearrangement joins TRBV6-1 to TRBJ1-5; D may be TRBD1 (5 bases). Germline V lookup: CDR1 MNHNS, CDR2 SASEGT. The CDR3 length is 15 residues. V was shortened by 7 bases and J by 0 bases, with 13 bases between the two germline ends. The CDR3 DNA reads TGTGCCAGCACCCTGGGGCCGGTTAGCAATCAGCCCCAGCATTTT. Protein: CASTLGPVSNQPQHF.

The chain carries TRBV10-3 and TRBJ1-1, with a tentative D call TRBD1 (5 bases). V lost 10 bases to trimming and J lost 5 bases, with 14 bases between them. The CDR3 length is 12 residues. The germline V gene has CDR1 ENHRY and CDR2 SYGVKD. Here the CDR3 DNA reads TGTGCCAGTCAGACAGCTCCTACTGAAGCTTTCTTT. It translates to CASQTAPTEAFF.

This clone has more than one count but fewer than ten. The chain combines TRBV5-6 with TRBJ2-5, with TRBD1 identical over 8 bases. J gave up 2 bases and V 4 bases, and 4 bases lay outside the gene matches. CDR1 and CDR2 (germline): SGHDT, YYEEEE. This CDR3 is 14 amino acids long. As DNA, the CDR3 is TGTGCCAGCAGCCGGACAGGGTTTCAAGAGACCCAGTACTTC. This translates into CASSRTGFQETQYF.

The chain combines TRBV6-5 with TRBJ1-1; D is unresolved. This CDR3 has 15 residues. Germline-derived CDR1 and CDR2 are MNHEY and SVGAGI. Trimming left V 6 bases short and J 1 base short, with 15 bases between. The CDR3 coding sequence is TGTGCCAGCAGCCGGTTCAATGAGGGGAACACTGAAGCTTTCTTT. The encoded protein is CASSRFNEGNTEAFF.

The chain couples TRBV13 to TRBJ2-5, with TRBD2 matching over 13 bases. Germline V gene data show CDR1 as PRHDT and CDR2 as FYEKMQ (reference sequence). The CDR3 runs 14 residues. The ends lost 8 bases at V and 7 bases at J; junction bases unmatched: 7. The CDR3: CASGGLAGLGTQYF. The DNA of the CDR3 is TGTGCCAGCGGGGGACTAGCGGGGCTCGGGACCCAGTACTTC.

V usage is TRBV5-4 and J usage is TRBJ2-3, with D possibly matching TRBD1 (6 bases). Germline V gene lookup returns CDR1 SGHNT and CDR2 YYREEE (reference sequence). The CDR3 runs to 15 residues. V lost 4 bases to trimming and J lost 2 bases, with 14 bases between them. The CDR3 is CASSPIGGTTDTQYF. CDR3 DNA sequence: TGTGCCAGCAGCCCCATAGGGGGTACCACAGATACGCAGTATTTT.

V and J are TRBV5-1 and TRBJ1-6; D call uncertain. Germline CDR1 reads SGHRS; CDR2 reads YFSETQ. Deletions cut 0 bases from V and 9 bases from J, with 10 bases between. CDR3 length: 14 residues. CDR3 protein: CASSLVPPGSPLHF. CDR3 coding DNA: TGCGCCAGCAGCTTGGTCCCCCCGGGTTCACCCCTCCACTTT.

The chain has TRBV4-3 and TRBJ1-6, with D maybe TRBD1 (6 bases). V was shortened by 2 bases and J by 9 bases, with 20 bases between the two germline ends. This CDR3 is built from 17 residues. In germline, CDR1 is LGHNA, CDR2 YSLEER. CDR3 sequence reads: CASSQTASGTRTSPLHF. The CDR3 nucleotides are TGCGCCAGCAGCCAAACCGCCTCCGGGACAAGGACTTCACCCCTCCACTTT.

The rearrangement uses TRBV10-3 and TRBJ2-7, with 10 bases fitting TRBD1. Germline V gene data show CDR1 as ENHRY and CDR2 as SYGVKD. This CDR3 region has 13 residues. The V segment lost 4 bases and the J segment 5 bases; nucleotides outside the gene matches: 2. This CDR3 reads CAISGDRGHEQYF. For the CDR3, the DNA is TGTGCCATCAGTGGGGACAGGGGCCACGAGCAGTACTTC.

This clone showed up just a few times. The gene calls are TRBV7-2 and TRBJ2-7; 9 bases are shared with TRBD2. Germline V gene lookup returns CDR1 SGHTA and CDR2 FQGNSA. Unmatched junction bases numbered 4, after V lost 3 bases and J lost 4 bases. The CDR3 covers 14 residues. CDR3 sequence reads: CASSLGLAGYEQYF. The CDR3 nucleotides are TGTGCCAGCAGCTTGGGGCTAGCGGGATACGAGCAGTACTTC. Drawing the rest from reference TRBV7-2 and TRBJ2-7, the complete variable domain is GAGVSQSPSNKVTEKGKDVELRCDPISGHTALYWYRQSLGQGLEFLIYFQGNSAPDKSGLPSDRFSAERTGGSVSTLTIQRTQQEDSAVYLCASSLGLAGYEQYFGPGTRLTVT.

The V and J genes are TRBV5-4 and TRBJ1-1, with 8 bases identical to TRBD1. This CDR3 comprises 15 residues. With 4 bases clipped from V and 4 bases from J, the junction kept 9 bases outside the gene matches. Per germline, CDR1 SGHNT and CDR2 YYREEE (reference sequence). The CDR3 region is CASSRQGQGFTEAFF. The CDR3, as DNA: TGTGCCAGCAGCCGCCAAGGACAGGGTTTCACTGAAGCTTTCTTT.

The chain uses TRBV23-1 and TRBJ2-5; 13 bases align to TRBD2. TRBV23-1 is labeled an ORF, and its function is uncertain. The CDR3 sequence is 20 residues long. Trimming took 2 bases from V and 4 from J; bases not matched to a gene: 16. The CDR3 reads CASSQLQAGTSGACTETQYF. DNA of the CDR3: TGCGCCAGCAGTCAACTCCAGGCGGGGACTAGCGGGGCGTGTACAGAGACCCAGTACTTC.

The chain employs TRBV6-5 and TRBJ2-3; tentative D call: TRBD2 (5 bases). V dropped 2 bases and J dropped 2 bases, with 11 bases sitting between them. The CDR3 consists of 15 residues. Germline V gene sequence: CDR1 MNHEY, CDR2 SVGAGI. The CDR3 loop is CASSYQASITDTQYF. As DNA, the CDR3 is TGTGCCAGCAGTTACCAGGCTAGCATCACAGATACGCAGTATTTT.

This clone was counted a few times. The chain combines TRBV4-3 with TRBJ1-4, with no clear D. Per germline, CDR1 LGHNA and CDR2 YSLEER. This CDR3 has 15 amino acids. Between the trimmed V and J ends, which lost 5 bases and 0 bases, there was a span of 10 bases. The CDR3 loop is CASSTRDATNEKLFF. CDR3 bases: TGCGCCAGCAGCACCCGGGATGCAACTAATGAAAAACTGTTTTTT.

This chain uses TRBV5-4 with TRBJ1-1; 7 positions agree with TRBD1. J was trimmed by 4 bases and V by 4 bases; bases with no gene match: 16. The CDR3 runs to 17 residues. Germline V gene lookup returns CDR1 SGHNT and CDR2 YYREEE (reference sequence). CDR3 nucleotide sequence: TGTGCCAGCAGCCCAAGCCCGATACAGGGGAAGGGCACTGAAGCTTTCTTT. Its protein product is CASSPSPIQGKGTEAFF.

This clone was recorded only once. This chain links TRBV11-2 with TRBJ1-2; weak D call: TRBD1 (5 bases). The CDR3 has 12 residues. Trimming took off 7 bases at V and 10 bases at J, with 16 bases between the two ends. The V gene's germline CDR1 is SGHAT and CDR2 FQNNGV. The CDR3 region is CASTKGAEHYTF. The CDR3, as DNA: TGTGCCAGCACCAAAGGGGCAGAGCACTACACCTTC. The full variable domain, in which reference TRBV11-2 and TRBJ1-2 provide the parts outside the CDR3, is EAGVAQSPRYKIIEKRQSVAFWCNPISGHATLYWYQQILGQGPKLLIQFQNNGVVDDSQLPKDRFSAERLKGVDSTLKIQPAKLEDSAVYLCASTKGAEHYTFGSGTRLTVV.

The table lists this clone with a count of one. The chain uses TRBV13 and TRBJ2-2; tentatively, D is TRBD1 (6 bases). Trimming took off 5 bases at V and 4 bases at J, with 11 bases between the two ends. The germline gives CDR1 PRHDT, CDR2 FYEKMQ (reference sequence). This CDR3 contains 14 residues. CDR3 nucleotides: TGTGCCAGCAGCCCTCAACAGGGCACCGGGGAGCTGTTTTTT. It is translated as CASSPQQGTGELFF.

J is TRBJ1-3 and V is TRBV28; D remains ambiguous. The CDR3 spans 13 residues. CDR1 is MDHEN and CDR2 is SYDVKM in the germline V gene. The V end was cut by 3 bases, the J end by 5 bases, with 8 bases between. The CDR3 nucleotides read TGTGCCAGCAGTTTTGAGGGTCGAAACACCATATATTTT. It yields the protein CASSFEGRNTIYF.

This chain joins TRBV11-3 and TRBJ2-2; D unclear. The V end was cut by 0 bases, the J end by 1 base, with 3 bases between. Germline V gives CDR1 SGHNT, CDR2 YENEEA. The CDR3 length is 14 residues. The chain's CDR3 is CASSLDRNTGELFF. The CDR3, as DNA: TGTGCCAGCAGCTTAGACAGGAACACCGGGGAGCTGTTTTTT.

The chain recombines TRBV18 with TRBJ1-6; 7 positions agree with TRBD1. The CDR3 is 17 amino acids. J gave up 2 bases and V 2 bases, and 6 bases lay outside the gene matches. Per germline, CDR1 KGHSH and CDR2 LQKENI. This CDR3 reads CASSPKGTGAYNSPLHF. CDR3 in DNA: TGTGCCAGCTCACCAAAAGGAACAGGGGCCTATAATTCACCCCTCCACTTT.

This rearrangement joins TRBV5-1 to TRBJ1-2; TRBD1 aligns across 11 bases. With 0 bases clipped from V and 4 bases from J, the junction kept 2 bases outside the gene matches. The germline CDR1 and CDR2 sequences are SGHRS and YFSETQ. CDR3 length: 15 residues. CDR3: CASSLGGTGGYGYTF. As DNA, the CDR3 is TGCGCCAGCAGCTTGGGCGGGACAGGGGGCTATGGCTACACCTTC.

The gene calls are TRBV4-2 and TRBJ1-2; 8 nucleotides match TRBD1. The CDR3 totals 16 residues. After removal of 1 base from V and 4 bases from J, the junction contained 8 bases not matched to a gene. Germline V gene data show CDR1 as LGHNA and CDR2 as YNFKEQ. The DNA for the CDR3 is TGTGCCAGCAGCCAAGCGGACAGGGTTGGGGCCTATGGCTACACCTTC. It codes for CASSQADRVGAYGYTF.

The J gene is TRBJ2-2, the V gene TRBV5-1, with TRBD2 as a possible D gene (5 bases). CDR1 and CDR2 (germline): SGHRS, YFSETQ. The V and J ends lost 0 bases and 5 bases respectively, with 11 bases between them. The CDR3 consists of 15 residues. CDR3 loop: CASSLEGGWTGELFF. In DNA, the CDR3 is TGCGCCAGCAGCTTGGAAGGAGGATGGACCGGGGAGCTGTTTTTT. The entire variable domain, with the rest obtained from reference TRBV5-1 and TRBJ2-2, is as follows: KAGVTQTPRYLIKTRGQQVTLSCSPISGHRSVSWYQQTPGQGLQFLFEYFSETQRNKGNFPGRFSGRQFSNSRSEMNVSTLELGDSALYLCASSLEGGWTGELFFGEGSRLTVL.

This chain links TRBV9 with TRBJ2-7; D unresolved. The germline gives CDR1 SGDLS, CDR2 YYNGEE. Trimming pared 0 bases from V and 6 bases from J, leaving 10 bases between. The CDR3 has 13 residues. The CDR3 sequence: CASSVAAACEQYF. The CDR3 nucleotides are TGTGCCAGCAGCGTAGCTGCGGCTTGCGAGCAGTACTTC. Variable domain in full (rest from reference TRBV9 and TRBJ2-7): DSGVTQTPKHLITATGQRVTLRCSPRSGDLSVYWYQQSLDQGLQFLIQYYNGEERAKGNILERFSAQQFPDLHSELNLSSLELGDSALYFCASSVAAACEQYFGPGTRLTVT.

V and J are TRBV10-3 and TRBJ1-3; 10 bases are shared with TRBD1. This CDR3 is 16 amino acids long. Germline CDR1 is ENHRY and CDR2 is SYGVKD. The junction had 8 bases not matched to a gene; V was cut back by 6 bases and J by 3 bases. The CDR3 is CAIRPGQGTGGNTIYF. The CDR3 region has the DNA TGTGCCATCAGGCCGGGACAGGGGACTGGTGGAAACACCATATATTTT.